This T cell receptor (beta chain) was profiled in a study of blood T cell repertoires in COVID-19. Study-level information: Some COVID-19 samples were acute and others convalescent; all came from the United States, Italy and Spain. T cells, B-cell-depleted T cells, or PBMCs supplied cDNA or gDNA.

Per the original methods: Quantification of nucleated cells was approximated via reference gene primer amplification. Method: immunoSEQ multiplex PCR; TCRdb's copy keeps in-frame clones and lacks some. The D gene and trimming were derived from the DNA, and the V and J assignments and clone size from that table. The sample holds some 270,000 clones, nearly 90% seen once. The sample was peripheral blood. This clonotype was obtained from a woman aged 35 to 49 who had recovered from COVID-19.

DNA for the CDR3: TGCGCCAGCAGCCTTCTAGCGGGAGCGGGGACCGGGGAGCTGTTTTTT. Amino acid sequence: CASSLLAGAGTGELFF. The rearrangement uses TRBV5-1 and TRBJ2-2; TRBD2 agrees at 10 bases. The CDR3 runs to 16 residues. Germline CDR1 reads SGHRS; CDR2 reads YFSETQ. The junction had 8 bases not matched to a gene; V was cut back by 4 bases and J by 5 bases. The full variable domain, in which reference TRBV5-1 and TRBJ2-2 provide the parts outside the CDR3, is KAGVTQTPRYLIKTRGQQVTLSCSPISGHRSVSWYQQTPGQGLQFLFEYFSETQRNKGNFPGRFSGRQFSNSRSEMNVSTLELGDSALYLCASSLLAGAGTGELFFGEGSRLTVL.